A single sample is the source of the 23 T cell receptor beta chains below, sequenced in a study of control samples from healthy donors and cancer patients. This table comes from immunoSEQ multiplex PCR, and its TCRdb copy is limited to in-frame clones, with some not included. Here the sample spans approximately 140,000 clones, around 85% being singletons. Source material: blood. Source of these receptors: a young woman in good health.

The chain's CDR3 is CSVDEGAEQYF. In nucleotides, the CDR3 is TGCAGCGTTGATGAAGGAGCCGAGCAGTACTTC. The V call is TRBV29-1, the J call TRBJ2-7; D is ambiguous. Between the trimmed V and J ends, which lost 3 bases and 6 bases, there was a span of 9 bases. This CDR3 is built from 11 residues. Germline CDR1 reads SQVTM; CDR2 reads ANQGSEA.

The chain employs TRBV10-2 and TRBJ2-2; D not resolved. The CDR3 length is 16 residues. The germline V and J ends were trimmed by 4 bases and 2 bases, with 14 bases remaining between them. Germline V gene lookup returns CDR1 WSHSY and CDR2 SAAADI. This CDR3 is CASSGIIRLNTGELFF. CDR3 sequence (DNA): TGCGCCAGCAGTGGGATAATACGGCTAAACACCGGGGAGCTGTTTTTT.

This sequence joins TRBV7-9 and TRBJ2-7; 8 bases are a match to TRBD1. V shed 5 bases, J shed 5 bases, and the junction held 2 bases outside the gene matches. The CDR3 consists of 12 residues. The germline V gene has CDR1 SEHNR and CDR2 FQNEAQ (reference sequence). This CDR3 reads CASSLTGDEQYF. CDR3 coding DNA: TGTGCCAGCAGCCTGACAGGGGACGAGCAGTACTTC.

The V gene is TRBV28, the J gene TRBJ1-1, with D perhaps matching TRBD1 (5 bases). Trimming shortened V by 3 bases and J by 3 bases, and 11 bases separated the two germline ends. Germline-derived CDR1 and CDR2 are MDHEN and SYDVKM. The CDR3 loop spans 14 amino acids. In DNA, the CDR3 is TGTGCCAGCAGTTTGGCAGGGCAATACACTGAAGCTTTCTTT. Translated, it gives CASSLAGQYTEAFF.

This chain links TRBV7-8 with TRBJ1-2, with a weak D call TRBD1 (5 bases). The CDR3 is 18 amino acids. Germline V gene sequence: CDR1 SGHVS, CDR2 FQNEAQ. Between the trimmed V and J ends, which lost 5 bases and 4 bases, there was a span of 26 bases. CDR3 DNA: TGTGCCAGCAGCCCTCTCAGGGTAGGGAGTACGAAAGGCTATGGCTACACCTTC. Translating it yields CASSPLRVGSTKGYGYTF.

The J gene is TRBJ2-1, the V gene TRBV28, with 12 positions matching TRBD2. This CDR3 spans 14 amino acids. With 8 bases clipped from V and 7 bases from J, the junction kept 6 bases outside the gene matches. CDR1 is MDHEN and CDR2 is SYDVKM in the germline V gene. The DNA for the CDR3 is TGTGCCAGCGCAGGACTAGCGGGAATTAATGAGCAGTTCTTC. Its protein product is CASAGLAGINEQFF.

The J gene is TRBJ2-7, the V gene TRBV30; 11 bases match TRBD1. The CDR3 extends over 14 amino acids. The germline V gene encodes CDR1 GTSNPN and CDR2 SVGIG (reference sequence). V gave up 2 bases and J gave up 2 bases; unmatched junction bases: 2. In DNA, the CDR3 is TGTGCCTGGAGTCGGACAGGGGGCCCCTACGAGCAGTACTTC. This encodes CAWSRTGGPYEQYF.

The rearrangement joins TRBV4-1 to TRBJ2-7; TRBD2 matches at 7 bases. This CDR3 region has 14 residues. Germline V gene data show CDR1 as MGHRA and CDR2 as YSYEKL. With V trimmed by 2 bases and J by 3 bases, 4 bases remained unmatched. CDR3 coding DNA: TGCGCCAGCAGCCAACAGACTAGCCACTACGAGCAGTACTTC. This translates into CASSQQTSHYEQYF.

In DNA, the CDR3 is TGCGCCAGCAGCCAAGCCGGGACAGGGGATGAAAAACTGTTTTTT. Its translation: CASSQAGTGDEKLFF. The genes are TRBV4-1 and TRBJ1-4; 10 positions agree with TRBD1. V trimming: 1 base; J trimming: 6 bases; junction bases outside the gene matches: 2. The CDR3 has 15 amino acids. CDR1 and CDR2 from the germline V gene are MGHRA and YSYEKL.

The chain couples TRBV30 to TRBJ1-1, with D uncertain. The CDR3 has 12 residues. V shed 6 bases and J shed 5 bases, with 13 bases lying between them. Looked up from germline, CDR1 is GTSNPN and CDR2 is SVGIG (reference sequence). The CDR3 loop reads CACDGLGTEAFF. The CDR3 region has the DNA TGTGCCTGTGACGGTTTGGGTACTGAAGCTTTCTTT.

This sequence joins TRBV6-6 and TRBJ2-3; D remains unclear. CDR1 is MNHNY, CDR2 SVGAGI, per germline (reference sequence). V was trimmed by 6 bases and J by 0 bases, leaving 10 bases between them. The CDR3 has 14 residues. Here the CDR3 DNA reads TGTGCCAGCAGACGATCGGACAGCACAGATACGCAGTATTTT. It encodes CASRRSDSTDTQYF.

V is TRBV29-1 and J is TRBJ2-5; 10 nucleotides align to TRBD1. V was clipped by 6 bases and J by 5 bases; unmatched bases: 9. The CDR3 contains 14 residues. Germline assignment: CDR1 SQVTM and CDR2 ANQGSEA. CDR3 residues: CSVPTGGGLETQYF. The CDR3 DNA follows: TGCAGCGTACCGACAGGGGGCGGTTTGGAGACCCAGTACTTC. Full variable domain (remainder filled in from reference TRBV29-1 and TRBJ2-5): SAVISQKPSRDICQRGTSLTIQCQVDSQVTMMFWYRQQPGQSLTLIATANQGSEATYESGFVIDKFPISRPNLTFSTLTVSNMSPEDSSIYLCSVPTGGGLETQYFGPGTRLLVL.

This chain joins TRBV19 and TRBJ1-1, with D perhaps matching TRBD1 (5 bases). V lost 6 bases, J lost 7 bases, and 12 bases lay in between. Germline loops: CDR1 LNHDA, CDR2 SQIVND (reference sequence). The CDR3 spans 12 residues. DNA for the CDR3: TGTGCCAGTAGCTCGACAGCCCTTGAAGCTTTCTTT. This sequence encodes CASSSTALEAFF.

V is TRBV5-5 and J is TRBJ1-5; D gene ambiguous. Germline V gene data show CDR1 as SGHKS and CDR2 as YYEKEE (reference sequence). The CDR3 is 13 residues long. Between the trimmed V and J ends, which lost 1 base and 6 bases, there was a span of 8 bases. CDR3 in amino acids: CASSLTALQPQHF. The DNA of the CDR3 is TGTGCCAGCAGCTTGACAGCGCTTCAGCCCCAGCATTTT.

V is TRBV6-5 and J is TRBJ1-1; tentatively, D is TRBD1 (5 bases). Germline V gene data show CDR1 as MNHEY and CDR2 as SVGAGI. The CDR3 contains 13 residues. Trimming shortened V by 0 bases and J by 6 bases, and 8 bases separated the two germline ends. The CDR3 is CASSYSSRAEAFF. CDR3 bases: TGTGCCAGCAGTTACTCGTCCAGGGCTGAAGCTTTCTTT.

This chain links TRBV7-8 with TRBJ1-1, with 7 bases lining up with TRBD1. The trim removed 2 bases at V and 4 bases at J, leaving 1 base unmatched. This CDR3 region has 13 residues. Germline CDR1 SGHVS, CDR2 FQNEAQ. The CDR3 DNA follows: TGTGCCAGCAGCTTATCAGGGGGCACTGAAGCTTTCTTT. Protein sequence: CASSLSGGTEAFF.

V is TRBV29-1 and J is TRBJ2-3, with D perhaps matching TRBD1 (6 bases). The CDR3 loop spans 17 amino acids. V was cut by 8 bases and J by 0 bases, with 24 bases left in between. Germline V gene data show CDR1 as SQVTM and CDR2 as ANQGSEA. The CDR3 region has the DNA TGCAGCTCGATTCGGGACACTCATAGTGTTAGCACAGATACGCAGTATTTT. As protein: CSSIRDTHSVSTDTQYF.

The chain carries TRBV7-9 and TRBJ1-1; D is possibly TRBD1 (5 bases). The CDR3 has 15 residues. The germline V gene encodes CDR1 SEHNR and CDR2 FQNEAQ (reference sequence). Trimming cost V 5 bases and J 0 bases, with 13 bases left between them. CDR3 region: CASSPSTVMNTEAFF. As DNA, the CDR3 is TGTGCCAGCAGCCCTTCGACAGTAATGAACACTGAAGCTTTCTTT.

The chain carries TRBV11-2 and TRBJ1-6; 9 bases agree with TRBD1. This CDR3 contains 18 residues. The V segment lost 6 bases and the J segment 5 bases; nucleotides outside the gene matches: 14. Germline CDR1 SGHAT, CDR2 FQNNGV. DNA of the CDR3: TGTGCCAGCAGACTCCCCTCAACGGACAGGGGACATAATTCACCCCTCCACTTT. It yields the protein CASRLPSTDRGHNSPLHF.

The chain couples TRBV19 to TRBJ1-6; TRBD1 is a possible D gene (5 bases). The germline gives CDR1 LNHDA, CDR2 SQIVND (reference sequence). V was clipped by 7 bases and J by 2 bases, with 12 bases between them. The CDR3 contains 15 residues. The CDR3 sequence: CASTPGRAYNSPLHF. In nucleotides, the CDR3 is TGTGCCAGTACCCCGGGACGGGCCTATAATTCACCCCTCCACTTT.

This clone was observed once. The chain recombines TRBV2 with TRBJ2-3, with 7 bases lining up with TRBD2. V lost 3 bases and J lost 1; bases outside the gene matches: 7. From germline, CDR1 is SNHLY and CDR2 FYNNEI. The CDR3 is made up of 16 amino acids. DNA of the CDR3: TGTGCCAGCAGTGACGGCCTTGCGGGGGGCACAGATACGCAGTATTTT. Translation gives CASSDGLAGGTDTQYF.

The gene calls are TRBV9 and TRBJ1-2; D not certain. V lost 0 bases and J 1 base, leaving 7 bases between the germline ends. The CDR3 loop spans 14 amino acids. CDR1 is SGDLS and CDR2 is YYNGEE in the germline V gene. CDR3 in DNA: TGTGCCAGCAGCGTAGGGGTGGGTAACTATGGCTACACCTTC. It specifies CASSVGVGNYGYTF.

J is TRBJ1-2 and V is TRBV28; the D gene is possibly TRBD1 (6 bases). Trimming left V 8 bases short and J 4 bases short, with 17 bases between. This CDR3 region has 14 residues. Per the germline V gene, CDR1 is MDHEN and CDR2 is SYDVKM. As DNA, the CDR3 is TGTGCCAGCGTAGGTGGGGGCGCAGGCTATGGCTACACCTTC. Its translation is CASVGGGAGYGYTF.